These T cell receptor beta chains were read from a single sample in a study of T cell responses to AZD1222 COVID-19 vaccine. The data were produced by immunoSEQ multiplex PCR, yet TCRdb's version contains in-frame clones alone and is incomplete. The profile shows roughly 200,000 clones, about 95% of them singletons. The specimen was peripheral blood, collected 28 days after the second dose of the MenACWY control vaccine. The receptor source for this set is an adult who received the MenACWY meningococcal vaccine as a control. Each CDR3 is given with its conserved first and last residue. D genes are given only for firm matches. Some rows mark clone size as missing; the rest say once, few, many or name a class of expanded clone.

TRBV3-1/TRBV3-2	TRBJ1-5	once	-	CASSQDTGNQPQHF	TGTGCCAGCAGCCAAGATACAGGGAATCAGCCCCAGCATTTT
TRBV28	TRBJ2-5	-	-	CASSLMETQYF	TGTGCCAGCAGTTTAATGGAGACCCAGTACTTC
TRBV19	TRBJ2-7	-	TRBD2	CASSIRSSGRSEQYF	TGTGCCAGTAGTATAAGGTCTAGCGGGAGGTCCGAGCAGTACTTC
TRBV7-3	TRBJ2-1	-	TRBD1	CASSPSPGTGRNEQFF	TGTGCCAGCAGCCCCAGCCCGGGGACAGGGAGGAATGAGCAGTTCTTC
TRBV19	TRBJ2-6	-	-	CASRRDSWGLGANVLTF	TGTGCCAGTAGGCGGGACAGCTGGGGTCTTGGGGCCAACGTCCTGACTTTC
TRBV29-1	TRBJ2-2	-	TRBD2	CSVAIAGPSNTGELFF	TGCAGCGTTGCCATAGCGGGGCCTTCGAACACCGGGGAGCTGTTTTTT
TRBV5-1	TRBJ1-3	-	-	CASSLGGSGNTIYF	TGCGCCAGCAGCTTGGGCGGTTCTGGAAACACCATATATTTT
TRBV28	TRBJ2-7	-	-	CASSFGGTGYEQYF	TGTGCCAGCAGTTTTGGGGGAACCGGCTACGAGCAGTACTTC
TRBV7-9	TRBJ1-2	-	-	CASSLSLAYGYTF	TGTGCCAGCAGCTTATCCTTGGCTTATGGCTACACCTTC
TRBV7-9	TRBJ2-1	-	TRBD2	CASSSQPTSGLDNEQFF	TGTGCCAGCAGCTCCCAACCGACTAGCGGACTAGACAATGAGCAGTTCTTC
TRBV9	TRBJ2-1	once	TRBD2	CASSLGTSGNEQFF	TGTGCCAGCAGCTTGGGGACTAGCGGGAATGAGCAGTTCTTC
TRBV30	TRBJ1-2	-	-	CAWSVRQGYGYTF	TGTGCCTGGAGTGTAAGACAAGGCTATGGCTACACCTTC
TRBV13	TRBJ1-1	-	-	CASSLTRGRAEAFF	TGTGCCAGCAGCTTAACAAGGGGTAGGGCTGAAGCTTTCTTT
TRBV7-3	TRBJ2-2	once	TRBD1	CASSFDRAGELFF	TGTGCCAGCAGCTTCGACAGGGCCGGGGAGCTGTTTTTT
TRBV29-1	TRBJ1-2	-	-	CSVEESSNYGYTF	TGCAGCGTTGAGGAGTCGTCTAACTATGGCTACACCTTC
TRBV5-8	TRBJ2-3	-	-	CASSAGLSGTDTQYF	TGTGCCAGCAGCGCGGGACTGTCTGGCACAGATACGCAGTATTTT
TRBV20-1	TRBJ1-1	-	-	CSATEYTEAFF	TGCAGTGCTACCGAATACACTGAAGCTTTCTTT
TRBV29-1	TRBJ2-7	-	-	CSVVGGPSYEQYF	TGCAGCGTTGTGGGGGGGCCCTCCTACGAGCAGTACTTC
TRBV19	TRBJ1-2	-	-	CARLRGYTF	TGTGCCAGATTGAGGGGCTACACCTTC
TRBV11-2	TRBJ1-1	-	-	CASSLDRDPGRAFF	TGTGCCAGCAGCTTAGATCGGGACCCAGGGAGGGCTTTCTTT
TRBV29-1	TRBJ1-1	-	-	CSVEETGMNTEAFF	TGCAGCGTTGAAGAAACAGGGATGAACACTGAAGCTTTCTTT
TRBV6-5	TRBJ2-2	-	TRBD2	CASSRLAGADGELFF	TGTGCCAGCAGTCGACTAGCGGGAGCCGACGGGGAGCTGTTTTTT
TRBV3-1/TRBV3-2	TRBJ1-2	-	-	CASSQDIRNYGYTF	TGTGCCAGCAGCCAAGATATCCGAAACTATGGCTACACCTTC
TRBV24-1	TRBJ2-2	-	-	CATSERAGELFF	TGTGCCACCAGTGAACGGGCCGGGGAGCTGTTTTTT
TRBV2	TRBJ2-3	-	-	CASSEPLPDTQYF	TGTGCCAGCAGTGAACCCTTACCGGATACGCAGTATTTT
TRBV2	TRBJ2-2	-	-	CASEGPNTGELFF	TGTGCCAGCGAGGGCCCGAACACCGGGGAGCTGTTTTTT
TRBV6-5	TRBJ2-7	-	-	CASSPRSSYEQYF	TGTGCCAGCAGTCCCCGGTCGTCCTACGAGCAGTACTTC
TRBV27	TRBJ2-3	-	-	CASSFPATDTQYF	TGTGCCAGCAGTTTCCCGGCCACAGATACGCAGTATTTT
TRBV24-1	TRBJ1-2	-	TRBD1	CATSPGQGIGYTF	TGTGCCACCAGCCCGGGACAGGGCATAGGCTACACCTTC
TRBV10-3	TRBJ2-1	-	TRBD2	CAIRGELAPEQFF	TGTGCCATCAGGGGGGAACTAGCGCCCGAGCAGTTCTTC
TRBV5-8	TRBJ1-4	few	TRBD1	CASSREGANGEKLFF	TGTGCCAGCAGCCGGGAGGGGGCAAACGGTGAAAAACTGTTTTTT
TRBV3-1/TRBV3-2	TRBJ2-7	-	-	CASSQDYGNTNEQYF	TGTGCCAGCAGCCAAGATTATGGGAATACGAACGAGCAGTACTTC
TRBV7-3	TRBJ2-3	-	-	CASSSTGPSHYKTDTQYF	TGTGCCAGCAGCTCAACAGGCCCTAGCCACTATAAAACAGATACGCAGTATTTT
TRBV29-1	TRBJ1-3	-	-	CSVRRTDSGNTIYF	TGCAGCGTCCGGAGGACGGACTCTGGAAACACCATATATTTT
TRBV29-1	TRBJ1-5	-	-	CSVLTGLGQPQHF	TGCAGCGTCCTAACAGGGCTGGGTCAGCCCCAGCATTTT
TRBV5-6	TRBJ2-7	-	-	CASSFLSSSYEQYF	TGTGCCAGCAGCTTCCTCAGTAGCTCCTACGAGCAGTACTTC
TRBV10-3	TRBJ2-7	-	-	CAISDQQYF	TGTGCCATCAGTGACCAGCAGTACTTC
TRBV7-3	TRBJ2-3	-	TRBD2	CASSLSGGVQDTQYF	TGTGCCAGCAGCTTAAGCGGGGGGGTTCAAGATACGCAGTATTTT
TRBV7-9	TRBJ2-7	-	TRBD1	CASSLATGTGVYEQYF	TGTGCCAGCAGCTTAGCAACCGGGACAGGGGTCTACGAGCAGTACTTC
TRBV28	TRBJ1-4	-	-	CASSEQDSSNEKLFF	TGTGCCAGCAGTGAACAGGACAGCAGTAATGAAAAACTGTTTTTT
TRBV28	TRBJ1-5	-	-	CASTLGGNNQPQHF	TGTGCCAGCACCCTGGGGGGGAACAATCAGCCCCAGCATTTT
TRBV5-5	TRBJ2-6	-	TRBD2	CASSLAILAGGPGANVLTF	TGTGCCAGCAGCTTGGCCATTCTAGCGGGAGGGCCGGGGGCCAACGTCCTGACTTTC
TRBV21-1	TRBJ2-7	-	-	CASSKGPRDGSYEQYF	TGTGCCAGCAGCAAAGGACCCAGGGACGGCTCCTACGAGCAGTACTTC
TRBV7-9	TRBJ1-1	-	-	CASSLEGGRAFF	TGTGCCAGCAGCTTAGAAGGGGGTAGGGCTTTCTTT
TRBV5-6	TRBJ2-6	-	-	CASSDPDPFSGANVLTF	TGTGCCAGCAGCGACCCAGACCCTTTCTCTGGGGCCAACGTCCTGACTTTC
TRBV7-9	TRBJ2-7	-	-	CASSSQGSEGYEQYF	TGTGCCAGCAGCTCGCAGGGGTCCGAGGGCTACGAGCAGTACTTC